The T cell receptor beta chain described here comes from a study of neurological immune-mediated disorders. Per germline, CDR1 DFQATT and CDR2 SNEGSKA (reference sequence). CDR3 length: 14 amino acids. V was clipped by 0 bases and J by 3 bases, with 9 bases between them. TCRdb passed the 5' RACE reads through MiXCR, listing each CDR3 protein once. Among 55,000 to 65,000 distinct CDR3 sequences listed, about 12% were seen once. This receptor was identified in a woman aged 60-70 years with HTLV-1-associated myelopathy (HAM/TSP). The rearrangement joins TRBV20-1 to TRBJ1-5; no firm D call. Sequenced sample: PBMCs. CDR3 amino acids: CSARDHVANQPQHF. The CDR3 DNA is TGCAGTGCTAGAGATCATGTTGCCAATCAGCCCCAGCATTTT.